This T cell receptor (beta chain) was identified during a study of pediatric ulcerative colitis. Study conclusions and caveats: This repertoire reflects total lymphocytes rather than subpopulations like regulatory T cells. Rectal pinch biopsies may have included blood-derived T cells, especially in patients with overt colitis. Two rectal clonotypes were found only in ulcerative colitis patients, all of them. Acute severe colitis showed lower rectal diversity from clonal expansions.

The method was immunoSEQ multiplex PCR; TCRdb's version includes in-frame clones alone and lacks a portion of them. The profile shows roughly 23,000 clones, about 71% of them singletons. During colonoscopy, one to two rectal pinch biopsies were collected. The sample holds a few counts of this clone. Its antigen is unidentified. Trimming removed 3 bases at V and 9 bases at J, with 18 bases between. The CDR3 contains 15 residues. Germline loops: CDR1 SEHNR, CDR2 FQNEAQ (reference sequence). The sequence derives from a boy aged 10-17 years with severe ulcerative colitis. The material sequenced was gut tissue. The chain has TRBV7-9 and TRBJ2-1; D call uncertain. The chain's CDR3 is CASSFFYPEWGEQFF. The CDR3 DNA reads TGTGCCAGCAGCTTTTTCTACCCCGAATGGGGTGAGCAGTTCTTC.